This T cell receptor (beta chain) stems from a study of Ad26.COV2.S vaccination and SARS-CoV-2 variants. Background on the study: Ad26.COV2.S, an intramuscular injection, was given once or twice 56 days apart.

As for this clone: No antigen is known for it.

Clones were read by immunoSEQ multiplex PCR, and TCRdb kept only the in-frame ones, dropping some. The sample lists almost 400,000 clones, about 91% occurring once. Treatment noted: approximately 18 received Ad26.COV2.S at low or high dose, single or two shots; about 5 received placebo; per-sample allocation not given. Collection of the samples took place on day 63 after the first injection of vaccine or placebo. CDR3 length: 12 residues. Germline V lookup: CDR1 SGHTA, CDR2 FQGNSA. Study-wide findings and caveats: Total T cell responses were possibly underestimated by TCR breadth and depth analyses. Reported post-vaccination CD8+ and CD4+ T cell responses to spike showed substantial breadth.

The material was peripheral blood, obtained in a trial of Ad26.COV2.S vaccine versus placebo. This sequence was found in a person aged 18 to 65 who received the Ad26.COV2.S COVID-19 vaccine or a placebo. This chain links TRBV7-2 with TRBJ2-7, with D possibly matching TRBD1 (5 bases). Here the CDR3 reads CASQGGSYEQYF. The DNA of the CDR3 is TGTGCTTCGCAGGGCGGATCCTACGAGCAGTACTTC.